Shown below are 13 T cell receptor beta chains from a single sample sequenced in a study of blood T cell repertoires in COVID-19. Repertoires were generated with immunoSEQ multiplex PCR, while TCRdb's copy carries only in-frame clones and drops some. The sample has approximately 240,000 clones; 83% are singletons. The sample was peripheral blood. The source of these receptors is a woman aged 25 to 39 with COVID-19, enrolled during active disease.

This clone was counted a few times. V usage is TRBV2 and J usage is TRBJ2-7; no definite D call. V was clipped by 0 bases and J by 5 bases, with 8 bases between them. Germline V gene lookup returns CDR1 SNHLY and CDR2 FYNNEI. The CDR3 spans 13 residues. The CDR3 sequence: CASSEATWHEQYF. The CDR3 region has the DNA TGTGCCAGCAGTGAAGCAACGTGGCACGAGCAGTACTTC.

The genes are TRBV29-1 and TRBJ2-3, with a tentative D call TRBD2 (6 bases). Trimming removed 7 bases from V and 3 bases from J, with 14 bases in between. The V gene's germline CDR1 is SQVTM and CDR2 ANQGSEA. This CDR3 contains 13 residues. The DNA of the CDR3 is TGCAGCGCCCAGTACGGAGGGACAGATACGCAGTATTTT. Protein: CSAQYGGTDTQYF.

V is TRBV18 and J is TRBJ2-7; 12 bases are shared with TRBD1. V lost 3 bases, J lost 5 bases, and 5 bases stayed unmatched. Germline V gene lookup returns CDR1 KGHSH and CDR2 LQKENI. The CDR3 has 15 amino acids. For the CDR3, the DNA is TGTGCCAGCTCACCCGGGACAGGGGGCGCGGACGAGCAGTACTTC. It translates to CASSPGTGGADEQYF.

The chain recombines TRBV20-1 with TRBJ1-1; D is undetermined. V was shortened by 0 bases and J by 10 bases, with 9 bases between the two germline ends. The CDR3 runs 11 residues. Germline loops: CDR1 DFQATT, CDR2 SNEGSKA (reference sequence). The CDR3 DNA reads TGCAGTGCTAGAGAAACAAAAACAGCTTTCTTT. It specifies CSARETKTAFF.

This clone was seen a handful of times. The J gene is TRBJ2-1, the V gene TRBV5-4, with 10 nucleotides matching TRBD2. CDR1 and CDR2 (germline): SGHNT, YYREEE (reference sequence). V lost 3 bases, J lost 8 bases, and 8 bases stayed unmatched. The CDR3 loop spans 15 amino acids. The CDR3 DNA reads TGTGCCAGCAGCTCCAGCGGGAGGGCGCAAGATGAGCAGTTCTTC. Translating it yields CASSSSGRAQDEQFF.

This chain joins TRBV10-3 and TRBJ2-7; 7 bases agree with TRBD1. CDR1 is ENHRY and CDR2 is SYGVKD in the germline V gene. The CDR3 spans 16 residues. V lost 0 bases, J lost 0 bases, and 5 bases stayed unmatched. CDR3 loop: CAISESAGTVSYEQYF. The CDR3 coding sequence is TGTGCCATCAGTGAGTCCGCCGGGACAGTCTCCTACGAGCAGTACTTC.

The chain couples TRBV6-5 to TRBJ1-5, with D hard to call. The CDR3 covers 14 residues. CDR1 is MNHEY and CDR2 is SVGAGI in the germline V gene. V gave up 5 bases and J gave up 1 base, with 9 bases separating them. The CDR3 loop is CASSPRASNQPQHF. The CDR3 coding sequence is TGTGCCAGCAGTCCTAGAGCCAGCAATCAGCCCCAGCATTTT.

The chain combines TRBV3-1 (or the pseudogene TRBV3-2) with TRBJ2-7; D is possibly TRBD1 (5 bases). Germline V gene sequence: CDR1 LGHDT, CDR2 YNNKEL (reference sequence). The CDR3 totals 16 residues. The V and J ends lost 2 bases and 0 bases respectively, with 14 bases between them. In DNA, the CDR3 is TGTGCCAGCAGCCAACCATGGGGCAGCCGCTCCTACGAGCAGTACTTC. Its protein product is CASSQPWGSRSYEQYF.

This clone was seen once. The V call is TRBV11-2, the J call TRBJ2-7, with TRBD1 identical over 7 bases. The CDR3 runs to 14 residues. Germline V gives CDR1 SGHAT, CDR2 FQNNGV. V gave up 2 bases and J gave up 5 bases; unmatched junction bases: 6. The CDR3 bases are TGTGCCAGCAGCTTAAGACAGGGAAAGAACGAGCAGTACTTC. Translated, it gives CASSLRQGKNEQYF.

This chain uses TRBV6-5 with TRBJ2-1; 7 nucleotides line up with TRBD2. The V gene end was trimmed by 7 bases and the J gene end by 3 bases; junction bases not matched to a gene: 6. The CDR3 extends over 14 amino acids. CDR1 is MNHEY, CDR2 SVGAGI, per germline. CDR3 residues: CASTLSGFYNEQFF. CDR3 nucleotides: TGTGCCAGCACCCTTAGCGGGTTCTACAATGAGCAGTTCTTC.

CDR3 nucleotides: TGTGCCAGCAGTTCGCAGGGTGCAATGAACACTGAAGCTTTCTTT. Protein sequence: CASSSQGAMNTEAFF. The chain combines TRBV2 with TRBJ1-1; TRBD1 is a possible D gene (5 bases). V lost 5 bases, J lost 0 bases, and 13 bases lay in between. This CDR3 contains 15 residues. The V gene's germline CDR1 is SNHLY and CDR2 FYNNEI.

This chain links TRBV2 with TRBJ1-5; TRBD1 matches 11 bases. The CDR3 sequence is 14 residues long. The trim removed 4 bases at V and 5 bases at J, leaving 1 base unmatched. Per the germline V gene, CDR1 is SNHLY and CDR2 is FYNNEI. CDR3 sequence reads: CASSGTGGHQPQHF. The DNA for the CDR3 is TGTGCCAGCAGTGGGACAGGGGGCCATCAGCCCCAGCATTTT.

This clone was detected only a few times. This chain connects TRBV5-4 to TRBJ1-1; D is possibly TRBD1 (6 bases). Per the germline V gene, CDR1 is SGHNT and CDR2 is YYREEE (reference sequence). The CDR3 loop spans 13 amino acids. V was clipped by 4 bases and J by 6 bases, with 13 bases between them. CDR3 sequence reads: CASSLDTGSEAFF. CDR3 DNA: TGTGCCAGCAGCCTCGATACAGGGTCTGAAGCTTTCTTT.